Described below is a single T cell receptor beta chain sequence and its context. Its antigen remains unidentified. The study drew its donors from healthy HIV-negative adults without recent acute infections or vaccinations. Genomic DNA came from 85 million to 95 million PBMCs in unsorted samples. Germline values: CDR1 MDHEN, CDR2 SYDVKM. The CDR3 has 14 residues. Trimming cost V 6 bases and J 5 bases; bases outside gene matches: 6. Deep-level running was used for the assay. The method was immunoSEQ multiplex PCR; TCRdb's version includes in-frame clones alone and lacks a portion of them. The table lists about 490,000 clones, approximately 78% of them singletons. The sample belongs to a study of shared clonotypes between healthy human individuals. Study-wide results and limits: Sharing of clonotypes among donors was expected to vary with sequencing depth.

This chain joins TRBV28 and TRBJ2-2, with 7 bases aligning to TRBD2. The TCR comes from a middle-aged woman in good health. Some clones in this sample may be carry-over from other donors' samples. Sequenced sample: PBMCs. CDR3 loop: CASRGWEGTGELFF. Written as DNA, the CDR3 is TGTGCCAGCAGGGGGTGGGAGGGGACCGGGGAGCTGTTTTTT.